The TCR beta chain under discussion was sequenced for a study of OX40 agonist ivuxolimab in advanced cancers. Study-wide context: Patients were treated with intravenous ivuxolimab, dosed at 0.01 to 10 mg/kg and infused every 2 weeks. The dose-escalation cohort was roughly 83% male, with a mean age of around 60 years, ranging about 23 to 79. Under the entry rules, prior anti-PD-1, anti-PD-L1 or anti-CTLA-4 therapy was allowed, and about 40% had some.

The CDR3 extends over 16 amino acids. From germline, CDR1 is SGHRS and CDR2 YFSETQ. After removal of 2 bases from V and 5 bases from J, the junction contained 6 bases not matched to a gene. Repertoires were generated with immunoSEQ multiplex PCR, while TCRdb's copy carries only in-frame clones and drops some. The repertoire holds about 48,000 clones, approximately 84% seen once, with 1% to 1.3% in the top ten. This chain connects TRBV5-1 to TRBJ2-1, with 11 bases fitting TRBD2. The receptor's source is an adult with an advanced solid tumor such as melanoma, head and neck, liver or kidney cancer. This specimen consisted of CD4+ or CD8+ T cells sorted from blood, obtained in a trial of the OX40 agonist ivuxolimab. The CDR3 DNA follows: TGCGCCAGCAGCTTCCTACTAGCGGGGGATGACAATGAGCAGTTCTTC. Translation: CASSFLLAGDDNEQFF.